The 6 T cell receptor beta chains given below trace back to one sample, sequenced in a study of alternative splicing in chronic myeloid leukemia remission (TCRdb year 2020). The receptor library was made with bulk RNA-seq. TCRdb records Illumina HiSeq 2500 as the sequencer. The TruSeq Stranded RNA sample prep kit was used to generate libraries of poly-A-enriched mRNA from an input of around 1 ug total RNA. TCRdb reprocessed the reads and lists each CDR3 protein sequence as a single entry, with no DNA. A total of under 200 distinct CDR3 sequences appear in this sample, 80% to 95% of them only once. The ten largest clones capture roughly 19% of the sample. Source material: PBMCs. The receptors originated from a person aged 30 to 49 in good health.

CDR3 region: CSVGTWTEAFF. V is TRBV29-1 and J is TRBJ1-1. Per germline, CDR1 SQVTM and CDR2 ANQGSEA. The CDR3 sequence is 11 residues long.

The chain joins TRBV21-1 to TRBJ2-7; TCRdb returns TRBD2, unconfirmable since there is no DNA. TRBV21-1 is marked as a pseudogene. The CDR3 runs to 16 residues. This CDR3 is CASSNRRGAPSYEQYF.

This clonotype occurred once. The chain carries TRBV6-6 and TRBJ2-1; there is no DNA to check the TCRdb D call of TRBD2. The CDR3 consists of 13 residues. Germline V gives CDR1 MNHNY, CDR2 SVGAGI (reference sequence). The CDR3 spells CASSYVRGAEQFF.

V and J are TRBV12-3 or TRBV12-4 and TRBJ1-1. This CDR3 is built from 14 residues. The CDR3 loop is CASKLPGRDREAFF.

The chain couples TRBV5-1 to TRBJ2-1; there is no DNA to check the TCRdb D call of TRBD1. Germline V CDR1 and CDR2: SGHRS, YFSETQ. The CDR3 is made up of 14 amino acids. This chain's CDR3 is CASSRTGSIREQFF. Full variable domain (remainder filled in from reference TRBV5-1 and TRBJ2-1): KAGVTQTPRYLIKTRGQQVTLSCSPISGHRSVSWYQQTPGQGLQFLFEYFSETQRNKGNFPGRFSGRQFSNSRSEMNVSTLELGDSALYLCASSRTGSIREQFFGPGTRLTVL.

This chain uses TRBV5-4 with TRBJ2-7; TCRdb calls TRBD2, which cannot be checked without DNA. Germline V gives CDR1 SGHNT, CDR2 YYREEE (reference sequence). The CDR3 runs 14 residues. CDR3 loop: CASSPGLAGGEQYF.